This T cell receptor beta chain was obtained from a study of T cells in Graves' hyperthyroidism and ophthalmopathy. As for this clonotype: The antigen remains unidentified. Germline is not matched at one junction end, which may reflect a read error.

Clinical symptoms, serum thyroxine and TRAb, thyroid ultrasound and orbital computed tomography together formed the diagnostic basis. This CDR3 contains 14 residues. CDR1 is MNHNS, CDR2 SASEGT, per germline. Study-wide results and limits: Most thyroid-expanded clonotypes above 0.001 were also found in blood. Separation of ophthalmopathy from stable hyperthyroidism was achieved by a 13 V-J model. Prediction of ophthalmopathy progression came a median 6.5 months pre-onset.

TCR beta CDR3 sequences were amplified from RNA transcripts. RT-PCR in the first round (using the HTBI primer set) targeted the TCR CDR3. TCRdb ran MiXCR on the multiplex PCR reads and lists one entry per CDR3 protein. The sample lists 650,000 to 800,000 distinct CDR3 sequences; less than 45% were seen once. The chain uses TRBV6-1 and TRBJ1-4; 10 nucleotides align to TRBD1. The receptor comes from an adult man with Graves' disease, either hyperthyroidism or ophthalmopathy (not recorded which). The specimen was peripheral blood or thyroid tissue (not recorded which). The CDR3 DNA is TGTGCCAGCAGTGGGACAGGGGGGGATGAAAAACTGCTTTTT. It codes for CASSGTGGDEKLLF.